A selection of T cell receptor beta chains follows, all from one sample in a study of T cell repertoires in cytomegalovirus infection. These receptors' antigens are unknown. In TCRdb, the reads were re-called with MiXCR into one record per CDR3 protein. The sample lists 800,000 to 950,000 distinct CDR3 sequences; over 25% were seen once. Sample: cultured CD8+ T cells from PBMCs, taken from culture after CMV antigen stimulation. All receptors come from a human donor in good health (CMV status not recorded). Some clones in this sample may be carry-over from other donors' samples. CDR3s include the opening cysteine and the closing phenylalanine or tryptophan. D genes are given only for firm matches. Clone size appears in some rows only: once, few, many, or a class for an expanded clone.

clone size: NA
J gene: TRBJ1-1
D gene: NA
V gene: TRBV7-8
CDR3 DNA: TGTGCCAGCAGCTTAGGGAGGGGGATTATGAACACTGAAGCTTTCTTT
CDR3 protein: CASSLGRGIMNTEAFF

clone size: few
J gene: TRBJ2-3
D gene: NA
V gene: TRBV7-6
CDR3 DNA: TGTGCCAGCAGCTTAGGAAGCAACCCCACAGATACGCAGTATTTT
CDR3 protein: CASSLGSNPTDTQYF

clone size: few
J gene: TRBJ1-1
D gene: NA
V gene: TRBV4-3
CDR3 DNA: TGCGCCAGCAGCCAAGAGGAAGTGGGGGGGGCTGAAGCTTTCTTT
CDR3 protein: CASSQEEVGGAEAFF

clone size: NA
J gene: TRBJ2-3
D gene: NA
V gene: TRBV4-1
CDR3 DNA: TGTGCCAGCAGCCAAAACGCGGGGGCCTTAACAGATACGCAGTATTTT
CDR3 protein: CASSQNAGALTDTQYF

clone size: NA
J gene: TRBJ2-2
D gene: NA
V gene: TRBV19
CDR3 DNA: TGTGCCAGTACCCTTGGGGGGCTTTTTACCGGGGAGCTGTTTTTT
CDR3 protein: CASTLGGLFTGELFF

clone size: NA
J gene: TRBJ1-1
D gene: TRBD1
V gene: TRBV27
CDR3 DNA: TGTGCCAGCAGTGCCCCAGGGGGCGCGGAGACTGAAGCTTTCTTT
CDR3 protein: CASSAPGGAETEAFF

clone size: few
J gene: TRBJ1-4
D gene: NA
V gene: TRBV19
CDR3 DNA: TGTGCCAGTAGTCCCCTCGGCAGGGCAGAAGATGAAAAACTGTTTTTT
CDR3 protein: CASSPLGRAEDEKLFF

clone size: NA
J gene: TRBJ1-5
D gene: NA
V gene: TRBV6-4
CDR3 DNA: TGTGCCAGCAGTTACATCGGATCCAATCAGCCCCAGCATTTT
CDR3 protein: CASSYIGSNQPQHF

clone size: NA
J gene: TRBJ2-7
D gene: NA
V gene: TRBV12-3/TRBV12-4
CDR3 DNA: TGTGCCAGCAGCCCGCCGGGACAAACCTACGAGCAGTACTTC
CDR3 protein: CASSPPGQTYEQYF

clone size: many
J gene: TRBJ2-1
D gene: TRBD2
V gene: TRBV6-1
CDR3 DNA: TGTGCCAGCACTAGCGGGGGAACCTACAATGAGCAGTTCTTC
CDR3 protein: CASTSGGTYNEQFF

clone size: few
J gene: TRBJ1-1
D gene: NA
V gene: TRBV7-6
CDR3 DNA: TGTGCCAGCAGCTCCCGGAGGGAAGTGGGTGAAGCTTTCTTT
CDR3 protein: CASSSRREVGEAFF

clone size: few
J gene: TRBJ2-3
D gene: NA
V gene: TRBV27
CDR3 DNA: TGTGCCAGCAGTTTACTGCCCCGGGCTAGCGCTGACGGTACGCAGTATTTT
CDR3 protein: CASSLLPRASADGTQYF

clone size: few
J gene: TRBJ2-6
D gene: TRBD2
V gene: TRBV29-1
CDR3 DNA: TGCAGCGTTGAAGATCAGAGCGGGAGCGCCTCTGGGGCCAACGTCCTGACTTTC
CDR3 protein: CSVEDQSGSASGANVLTF

clone size: NA
J gene: TRBJ2-7
D gene: NA
V gene: TRBV19
CDR3 DNA: TGTGCCAGTAGTATATTCCGGGGAACCTACGAGCAGTACTTC
CDR3 protein: CASSIFRGTYEQYF

clone size: many
J gene: TRBJ1-1
D gene: TRBD1
V gene: TRBV7-8
CDR3 DNA: TGTGCCAGCAGCAAAGCGACAGGGTCAGCGGGCACTGAAGCTTTCTTT
CDR3 protein: CASSKATGSAGTEAFF

clone size: few
J gene: TRBJ2-2
D gene: TRBD2
V gene: TRBV4-1
CDR3 DNA: TGCGCCAGCAGCCAAAAAAGCGGGGGAGTGAACACCGGGGAGCTGTTTTTT
CDR3 protein: CASSQKSGGVNTGELFF

clone size: many
J gene: TRBJ1-2
D gene: NA
V gene: TRBV15
CDR3 DNA: TGTGCCACCAGCAGCCGACAGCTCTCCTTGGGGGGCTACACCTTC
CDR3 protein: CATSSRQLSLGGYTF

clone size: many
J gene: TRBJ1-2
D gene: NA
V gene: TRBV11-2
CDR3 DNA: TGTGCCAGCAGTGTTGGAAACACACTGACTGATGGCTACACCTTC
CDR3 protein: CASSVGNTLTDGYTF

clone size: many
J gene: TRBJ1-3
D gene: TRBD1
V gene: TRBV7-2
CDR3 DNA: TGTGCCAGCAGCTTTGGACAGGGCCAGGCTGGAAACACCATATATTTT
CDR3 protein: CASSFGQGQAGNTIYF

clone size: many
J gene: TRBJ2-1
D gene: TRBD2
V gene: TRBV7-2
CDR3 DNA: TGTGCCAGCAGTTTTCTAGCGGGGGTCCCCTACAATGAGCAGTTCTTC
CDR3 protein: CASSFLAGVPYNEQFF

clone size: NA
J gene: TRBJ1-1
D gene: NA
V gene: TRBV19
CDR3 DNA: TGTGCCAGTAGTATAACCGGGGTGAGGTCCACTGAAGCTTTCTTT
CDR3 protein: CASSITGVRSTEAFF

clone size: NA
J gene: TRBJ2-7
D gene: NA
V gene: TRBV7-9
CDR3 DNA: TGTGCCAGCAGCCATCAGGGCGGGGATGACTACGAGCAGTACTTC
CDR3 protein: CASSHQGGDDYEQYF

clone size: many
J gene: TRBJ2-1
D gene: TRBD2
V gene: TRBV15
CDR3 DNA: TGTGCCACTCGACTAGCGGCCTACAATGAGCAGTTCTTC
CDR3 protein: CATRLAAYNEQFF

clone size: many
J gene: TRBJ2-1
D gene: TRBD1
V gene: TRBV6-1
CDR3 DNA: TGTGCCAGCAGTGACGGCCGGACAGGGCCGTTCAATGAGCAGTTCTTC
CDR3 protein: CASSDGRTGPFNEQFF

clone size: NA
J gene: TRBJ2-2
D gene: TRBD2
V gene: TRBV4-1
CDR3 DNA: TGCGCCAGCAGCTTAAGAGGAGGACTAGCGGGAACGAACACCGGGGAGCTGTTTTTT
CDR3 protein: CASSLRGGLAGTNTGELFF